A selection of T cell receptor beta chains follows, all from one sample in a study of memory CD4+ T cells and cytomegalovirus serostatus. Repertoires were generated with immunoSEQ multiplex PCR, while TCRdb's copy carries only in-frame clones and drops some. Here the sample spans 50,000 to 75,000 clones, approximately 78% being singletons. Sequenced sample: memory CD4+ T cells from blood. The receptors here all came from an adult in good health and CMV-seronegative. Both conserved end residues are part of each CDR3. Each record gives: V gene, clone size, J gene, D gene, CDR3 DNA, CDR3 protein. The D gene is left open where the match is weak. The size of a clone is reported for some rows only, either as once, few or many, or as a class for expanded clones.

>TRBV5-6|.|TRBJ2-7|TRBD2
TGTGCCAGCAGACTAGCGGGGGCCTACGAGCAGTACTTC
CASRLAGAYEQYF
>TRBV7-3|.|TRBJ2-2|.
TGTGCCAGCAGCTTAACAGGGGGCACCGGGGAGCTGTTTTTT
CASSLTGGTGELFF
>TRBV4-2|.|TRBJ1-2|TRBD1
TGTGCCAGCAGCCAAGAGGACAGGGGTTATGGCTACACCTTC
CASSQEDRGYGYTF
>TRBV10-1|.|TRBJ2-2|TRBD2
TGCGCCAGCAGTGAGTCGTATGGTAGCGGGAGGGCCTGGACCGGGGAGCTGTTTTTT
CASSESYGSGRAWTGELFF
>TRBV18|once|TRBJ1-1|.
TGTGCCAGCTCGCCCGACAGGAGTGGGTACACTGAAGCTTTCTTT
CASSPDRSGYTEAFF
>TRBV7-2|.|TRBJ1-1|.
TGTGCCAGCAGCTTATTAGGTCTAATGAACACTGAAGCTTTCTTT
CASSLLGLMNTEAFF
>TRBV10-1|.|TRBJ2-3|.
TGCGCCAGCAGTGATGAGGGCCACCGCACAGATACGCAGTATTTT
CASSDEGHRTDTQYF
>TRBV18|.|TRBJ2-5|.
TGTGCCAGCTCACCTGTGGGTCTTTTGTTAGGAGAGACCCAGTACTTC
CASSPVGLLLGETQYF
>TRBV5-1|.|TRBJ1-2|TRBD1
TGTGCCAGCAGCTTAGGGACAGGGGGCTATGGCTACACCTTC
CASSLGTGGYGYTF
>TRBV6-1|.|TRBJ1-2|.
TGTGCCGGACGAAGCGTTTCAGGGGACTATGGCTACACCTTC
CAGRSVSGDYGYTF
>TRBV6-5|.|TRBJ1-1|.
TGTGCCAGCAGGGTAGCCTTCAACACTGAAGCTTTCTTT
CASRVAFNTEAFF
>TRBV5-3|.|TRBJ2-7|.
TGTGCCAGAAGCTTGGGGGGGTACGAGCAGTACTTC
CARSLGGYEQYF
>TRBV20-1|once|TRBJ2-5|.
TGCAGTGCCCTACTCGGGGAGACCCAGTACTTC
CSALLGETQYF
>TRBV11-2|.|TRBJ2-7|.
TGTGCCAGCACCCTGGACCCCGCAGCCGGCTACGAGCAGTACTTC
CASTLDPAAGYEQYF
>TRBV25-1|.|TRBJ2-2|.
TGTGCCAGCAGTGAACGTAGACAGGTGAACACCGGGGAGCTGTTTTTT
CASSERRQVNTGELFF
>TRBV6-5|.|TRBJ1-2|.
TGTGCCAGCAGGGGGGCCGCAACACTTTTTTATGGCTACACCTTC
CASRGAATLFYGYTF
>TRBV7-9|few|TRBJ1-1|.
TGTGCCACCAGCCCGTCGGCTGGGACTGAAGCTTTCTTT
CATSPSAGTEAFF
>TRBV14|.|TRBJ2-3|.
TGTGCCAGCAGCCAACGCAGGGTTGTCGCAGATACGCAGTATTTT
CASSQRRVVADTQYF
>TRBV27|once|TRBJ2-1|TRBD2
TGTGCCAGCAAACGCGGGACTAGCGGGGGGGGGCAGTTCTTC
CASKRGTSGGGQFF
>TRBV30|.|TRBJ2-3|TRBD2
TGTGCCTGGAGTCCTGGGCTAGCGGGGGGGACAGATACGCAGTATTTT
CAWSPGLAGGTDTQYF
>TRBV20-1|once|TRBJ2-7|.
TGCAGTGCCATACAGGGCTACGAGCAGTACTTC
CSAIQGYEQYF
>TRBV4-2|few|TRBJ2-1|.
TGTGCCAGCAGCCAAGGAGGCGGGACCTCCTACAATGAGCAGTTCTTC
CASSQGGGTSYNEQFF
>TRBV2|.|TRBJ1-4|.
TGTGCCAGCAGTGATCAGGTTAATGAAAAACTGTTTTTT
CASSDQVNEKLFF
>TRBV2|few|TRBJ1-1|.
TGTGCCAGCATGGGGCAGATGAACACTGAAGCTTTCTTT
CASMGQMNTEAFF
>TRBV27|.|TRBJ2-2|.
TGTGCCAGCCGGGAGAACACCGGGGAGCTGTTTTTT
CASRENTGELFF
>TRBV6-1|.|TRBJ1-5|.
TGTGCCAGCAGTGGGGCAGATCGGGGAGGGGGGGAGGATCAGCCCCAGCATTTT
CASSGADRGGGEDQPQHF
>TRBV7-8|.|TRBJ2-3|.
TGTGCCAGCAGCTTAGAGGTTTGGGGCACAGATACGCAGTATTTT
CASSLEVWGTDTQYF
>TRBV28|.|TRBJ2-7|TRBD2
TGTGCCAGCAGTTCCATGACTAGCAGGTTCCACTACGAGCAGTACTTC
CASSSMTSRFHYEQYF
>TRBV10-3|.|TRBJ2-1|.
TGTGCCATCAGTGAGTCAGGACCGTACAGCAATGAGCAGTTCTTC
CAISESGPYSNEQFF
>TRBV5-5|.|TRBJ1-6|TRBD1
TGTGCCAGCAGCCAGGACAGGCTAAATTCACCCCTCCACTTT
CASSQDRLNSPLHF
>TRBV10-3|.|TRBJ1-2|TRBD1
TGTGCCATCAGTGGGACAGGGGGCAACTATGGCTACACCTTC
CAISGTGGNYGYTF
>TRBV29-1|once|TRBJ2-7|.
TGCAGCGTTGAAGACAGGGTCCACCAAAGACCCTACGAGCAGTACTTC
CSVEDRVHQRPYEQYF
>TRBV27|.|TRBJ1-1|TRBD1
TGTGCCAGCAACTCTTGGACAGGGGGCTCTCTCACTGAAGCTTTCTTT
CASNSWTGGSLTEAFF
>TRBV14|.|TRBJ2-3|TRBD1
TGTGCCAGCAGCCAAGGACCGATAGGGACAGGGAGCACAGATACGCAGTATTTT
CASSQGPIGTGSTDTQYF
>TRBV2|.|TRBJ2-3|TRBD2
TGTGCCAGCATGGAGAGACTAGCGGGGAGCACAGATACGCAGTATTTT
CASMERLAGSTDTQYF
>TRBV10-3|.|TRBJ2-5|.
TGTGCCATCAGTGGGGGACGCAAACAAGAGACCCAGTACTTC
CAISGGRKQETQYF
>TRBV30|.|TRBJ1-5|.
TGTGCCTGGAGTGTATTTGGGAGGGAGGGCCCCAATCAGCCCCAGCATTTT
CAWSVFGREGPNQPQHF
>TRBV5-1|.|TRBJ1-2|.
TGCGCCAGCAGCTTCGACAACCGAAACTATGGCTACACCTTC
CASSFDNRNYGYTF
>TRBV19|.|TRBJ2-3|TRBD2
TGTGCCAGTAGTCAACAAGGGCTAGCGGGAGGAGATACGCAGTATTTT
CASSQQGLAGGDTQYF
>TRBV7-3|.|TRBJ2-1|TRBD2
TGTGCCAGCAGCTCGACCGGACTAGCGGCCTACAATGAGCAGTTCTTC
CASSSTGLAAYNEQFF
>TRBV6-1|.|TRBJ1-3|TRBD1
TGTGCCAGCAGTGAACTGCAGGGGGCAAACTTT
CASSELQGANF